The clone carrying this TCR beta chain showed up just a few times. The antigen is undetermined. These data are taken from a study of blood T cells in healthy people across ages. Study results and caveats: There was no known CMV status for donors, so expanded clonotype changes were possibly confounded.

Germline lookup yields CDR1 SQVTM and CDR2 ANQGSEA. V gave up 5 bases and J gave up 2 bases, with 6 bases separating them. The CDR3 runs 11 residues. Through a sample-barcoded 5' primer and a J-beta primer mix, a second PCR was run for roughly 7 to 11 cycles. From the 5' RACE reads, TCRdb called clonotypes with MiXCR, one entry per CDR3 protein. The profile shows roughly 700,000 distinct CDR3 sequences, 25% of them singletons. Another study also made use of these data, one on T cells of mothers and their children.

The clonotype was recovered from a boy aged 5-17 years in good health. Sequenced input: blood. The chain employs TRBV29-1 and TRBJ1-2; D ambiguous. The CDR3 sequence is CSVNGNYGYTF. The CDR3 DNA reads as TGCAGCGTTAACGGGAACTATGGCTACACCTTC.